This T cell receptor (beta chain) was identified during a study of tumor-infiltrating lymphocytes in oesophageal squamous cell carcinoma. The sample holds a few counts of this clonotype. TCRdb reanalysed the PCR reads using MiXCR and keeps one entry per CDR3 protein. The data contain over 10,000 distinct CDR3 sequences, 45% to 70% of them singletons. The CDR3 runs to 15 residues. Germline loops: CDR1 SGHVS, CDR2 FQNEAQ. Trimming cost V 2 bases and J 7 bases; bases outside gene matches: 8. The clonotype was recovered from a female donor with esophageal squamous cell carcinoma. This chain links TRBV7-8 with TRBJ2-1; 7 bases are shared with TRBD1. The specimen sequenced was esophageal tumor tissue. This CDR3 is CASSLRGQLLNEQFF. CDR3 bases: TGTGCCAGCAGCTTAAGGGGACAGCTTTTAAATGAGCAGTTCTTC.